This TCR beta chain comes out of a study of OX40 agonist ivuxolimab in advanced cancers. Study as a whole: Of mixed ages from about 23 to 90 and averaging around 60 years, the group was roughly 85% male.

Method: immunoSEQ multiplex PCR; TCRdb's copy keeps in-frame clones and lacks some. The data hold roughly 100,000 clones, with approximately 85% observed a single time. There are 16 residues in the CDR3. Germline-derived CDR1 and CDR2 are MGHDK and SYGVNS. V lost 6 bases, J lost 4 bases, and 7 bases stayed unmatched. The origin of this receptor is an adult with an advanced solid tumor such as melanoma, head and neck, liver or kidney cancer. The rearrangement links TRBV25-1 to TRBJ2-7, with TRBD2 matching 15 bases. The sample here was CD4+ or CD8+ T cells sorted from blood, taken in a trial of the OX40 agonist ivuxolimab. The CDR3 DNA follows: TGTGCCAGCAGGGGACTAGCGGGAGGAGGAGAGTACGAGCAGTACTTC. This gives the protein CASRGLAGGGEYEQYF.